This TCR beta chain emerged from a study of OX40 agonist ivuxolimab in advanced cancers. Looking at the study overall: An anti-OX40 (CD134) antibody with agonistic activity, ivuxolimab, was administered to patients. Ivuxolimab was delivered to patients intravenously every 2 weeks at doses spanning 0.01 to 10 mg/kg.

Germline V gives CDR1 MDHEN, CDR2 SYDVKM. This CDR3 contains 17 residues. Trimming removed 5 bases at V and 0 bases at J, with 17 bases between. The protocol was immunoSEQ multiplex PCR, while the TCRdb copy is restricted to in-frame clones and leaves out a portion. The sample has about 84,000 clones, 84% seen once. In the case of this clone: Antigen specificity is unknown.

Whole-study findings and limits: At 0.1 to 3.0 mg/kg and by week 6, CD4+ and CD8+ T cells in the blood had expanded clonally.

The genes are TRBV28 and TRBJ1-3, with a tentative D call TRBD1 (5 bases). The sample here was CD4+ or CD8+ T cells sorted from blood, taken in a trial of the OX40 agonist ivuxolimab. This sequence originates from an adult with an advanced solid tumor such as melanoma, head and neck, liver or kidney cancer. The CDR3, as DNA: TGTGCCAGCAGTAAACAACAGGACTATGACTCTGGAAACACCATATATTTT. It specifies CASSKQQDYDSGNTIYF.